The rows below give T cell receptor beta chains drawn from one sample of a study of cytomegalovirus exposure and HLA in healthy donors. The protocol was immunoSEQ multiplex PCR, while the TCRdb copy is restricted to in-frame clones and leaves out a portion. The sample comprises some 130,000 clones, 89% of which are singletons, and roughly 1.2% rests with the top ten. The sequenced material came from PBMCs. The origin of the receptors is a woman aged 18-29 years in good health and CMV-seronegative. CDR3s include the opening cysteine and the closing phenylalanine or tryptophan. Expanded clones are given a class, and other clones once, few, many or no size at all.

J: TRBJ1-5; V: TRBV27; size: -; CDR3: CASSFRGAGQPQHF
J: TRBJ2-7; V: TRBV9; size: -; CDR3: CASSPRGPLSYEQYF
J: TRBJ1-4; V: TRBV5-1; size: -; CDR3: CASSPGTGGREKLFF
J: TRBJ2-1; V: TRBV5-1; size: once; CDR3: CASSLGTGIYNEQFF
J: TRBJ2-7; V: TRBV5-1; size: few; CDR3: CASSPDRGLRHEQYF
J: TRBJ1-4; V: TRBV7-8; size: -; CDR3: CASSPDRVGSVGKLFF
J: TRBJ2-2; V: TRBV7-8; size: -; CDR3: CASSLLPGGGLNTGELFF
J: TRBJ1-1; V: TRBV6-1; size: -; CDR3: CASSVSPFWNTEAFF
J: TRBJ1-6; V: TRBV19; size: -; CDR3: CASRTGDSPLHF
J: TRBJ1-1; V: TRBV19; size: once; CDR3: CASTRANTEAFF
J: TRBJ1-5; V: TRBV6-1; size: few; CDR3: CASREDQPQHF
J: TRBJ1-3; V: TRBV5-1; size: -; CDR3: CASSWGLRDSVSSGNTIYF
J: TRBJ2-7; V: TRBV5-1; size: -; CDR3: CASSWETTGFEQYF
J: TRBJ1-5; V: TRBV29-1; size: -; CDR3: CSVKGQSNQPQHF
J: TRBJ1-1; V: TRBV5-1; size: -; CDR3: CASSLGRVPEAFF
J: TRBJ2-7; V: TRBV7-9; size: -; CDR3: CASSPVRDSRSYEQYF
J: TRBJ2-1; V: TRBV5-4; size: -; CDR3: CASSPDPSGVGNEQFF
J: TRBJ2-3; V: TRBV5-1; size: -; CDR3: CASASGDRGTDTQYF
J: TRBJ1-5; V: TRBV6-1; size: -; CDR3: CASSPGQGIQPQHF
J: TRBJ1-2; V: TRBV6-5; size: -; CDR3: CASTLRQGRGYTF
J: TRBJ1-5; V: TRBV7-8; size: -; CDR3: CASSLADREFGQPQHF
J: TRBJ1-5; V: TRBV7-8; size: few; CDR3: CASSLWAGPQHF
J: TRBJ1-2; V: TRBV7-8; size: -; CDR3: CASSLVPPGNYGYTF
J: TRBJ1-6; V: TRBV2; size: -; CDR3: CASRVPGFKEIISPLHF
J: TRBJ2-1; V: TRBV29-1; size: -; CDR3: CSVPPGGGDDEQFF
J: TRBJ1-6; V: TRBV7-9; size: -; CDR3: CASSQTGSSYNSPLHF
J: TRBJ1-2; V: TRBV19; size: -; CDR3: CASSFARNYGYTF
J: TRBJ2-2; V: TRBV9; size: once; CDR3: CASSVVQGHGELFF
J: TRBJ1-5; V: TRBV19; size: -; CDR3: CASSIQGAGQPQHF
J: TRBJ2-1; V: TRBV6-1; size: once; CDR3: CASSRTDININWQFF
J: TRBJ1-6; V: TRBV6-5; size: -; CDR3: CASSYTATGLDSPLHF
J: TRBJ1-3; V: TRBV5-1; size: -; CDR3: CASSREGANTIYF
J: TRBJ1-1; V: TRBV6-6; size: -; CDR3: CASSFPPSTGNTEAFF
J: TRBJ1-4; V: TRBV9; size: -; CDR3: CASNPGNTATNEKLFF
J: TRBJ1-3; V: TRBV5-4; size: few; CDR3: CASSVGQLSSGNTIYF
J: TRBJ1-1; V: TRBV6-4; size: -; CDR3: CASRGGTPTEAFF
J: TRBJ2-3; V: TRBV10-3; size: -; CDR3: CAISEGGLADTQYF
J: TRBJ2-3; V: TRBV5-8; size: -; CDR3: CASRENRGLRTDTQYF
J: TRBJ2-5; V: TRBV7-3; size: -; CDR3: CASSQRGQGAVETQYF
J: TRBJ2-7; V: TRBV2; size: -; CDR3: CASSSGLLSSYEQYF
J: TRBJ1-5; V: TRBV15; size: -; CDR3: CATSSQGSQPQHF
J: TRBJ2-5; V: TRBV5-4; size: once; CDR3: CASSSLQHRTQYF
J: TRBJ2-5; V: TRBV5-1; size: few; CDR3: CASSLGVAGVETQYF
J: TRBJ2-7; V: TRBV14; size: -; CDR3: CASSQGGALPSYEQYF
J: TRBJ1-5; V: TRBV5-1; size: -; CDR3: CASSLDGSNQPQHF
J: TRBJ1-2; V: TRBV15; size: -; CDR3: CATSRDREGYTF
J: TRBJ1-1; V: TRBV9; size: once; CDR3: CASSVVEGPGSGDTEAFF
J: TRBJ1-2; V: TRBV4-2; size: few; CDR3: CASSQDGQPNYGYTF
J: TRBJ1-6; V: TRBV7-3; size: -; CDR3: CASSLTSGYNSPLHF
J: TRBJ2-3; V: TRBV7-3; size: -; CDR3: CASSLQGIPSTDTQYF
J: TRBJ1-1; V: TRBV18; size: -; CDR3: CASSPPAGFNTEAFF
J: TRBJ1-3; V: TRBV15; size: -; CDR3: CATSRGQAVGNTIYF
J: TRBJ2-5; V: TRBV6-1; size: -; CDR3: CASSPLGGETQYF
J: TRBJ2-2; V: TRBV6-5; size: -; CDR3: CASSYSPGSGELFF
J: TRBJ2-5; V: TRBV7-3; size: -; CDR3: CASSSGGRETQYF
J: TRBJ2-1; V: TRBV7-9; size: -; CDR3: CASSSQRGGLNEQFF
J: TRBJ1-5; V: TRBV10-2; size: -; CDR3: CASNESLDQPQHF
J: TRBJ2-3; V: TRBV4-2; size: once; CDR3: CASSQVSGAKGDTQYF
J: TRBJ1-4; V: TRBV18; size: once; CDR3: CASSDFSTNEKLFF
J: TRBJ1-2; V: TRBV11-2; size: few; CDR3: CASSFDGISNYGYTF